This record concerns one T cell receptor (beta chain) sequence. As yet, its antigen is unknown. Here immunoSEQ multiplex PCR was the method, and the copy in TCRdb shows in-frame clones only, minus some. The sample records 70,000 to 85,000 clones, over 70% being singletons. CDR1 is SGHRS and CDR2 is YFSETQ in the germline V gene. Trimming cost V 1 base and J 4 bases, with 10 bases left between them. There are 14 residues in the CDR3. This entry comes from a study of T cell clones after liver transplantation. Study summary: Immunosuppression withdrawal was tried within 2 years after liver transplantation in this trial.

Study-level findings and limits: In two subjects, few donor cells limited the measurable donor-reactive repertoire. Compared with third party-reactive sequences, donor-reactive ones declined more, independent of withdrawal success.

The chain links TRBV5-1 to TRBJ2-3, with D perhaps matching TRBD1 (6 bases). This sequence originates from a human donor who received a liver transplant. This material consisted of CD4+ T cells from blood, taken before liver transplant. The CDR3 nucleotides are TGCGCCAGCAGCTTGCGACAGGTTCCAGATACGCAGTATTTT. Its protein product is CASSLRQVPDTQYF.